This section outlines one TCR beta chain sequence together with its context. This record comes from a study of CD8 T cells in Susac syndrome. The authors sequenced TCR beta from blood CD8+ and CD4+ T cells. The CDR3 covers 12 residues. The V gene lost 4 bases and the J gene lost 4 bases, with 7 bases spanning the gap. The RNA, about 0.45 to 1 ug, was put through reverse transcription using random hexamers. Coverage of TCR beta CDR3 amplification by immunoSEQ multiplex PCR extended to 54 Vbeta and 13 Jbeta. MiXCR, applied by TCRdb to the immunoSEQ multiplex PCR reads, yields one record per CDR3 protein. The sample yields 150,000 to 160,000 distinct CDR3 sequences, around 95% seen once.

Sequencing was carried out using CD8+ T cells from PBMCs. The source of this sequence is a human donor with multiple sclerosis. The chain carries TRBV12-3 or TRBV12-4 and TRBJ1-1; D is perhaps TRBD1 (5 bases). The DNA of the CDR3 is TGTGCCAGCAGTTGGGGGGGCACTGAAGCTTTCTTT. Translating gives CASSWGGTEAFF.